This T cell receptor (beta chain) appears in the sequencing data of a study of CD4 T cells in relation to SARS-CoV-2 and coronaviruses. Whole-study results and caveats: Crossreactivity was assessed only for spike protein, not other viral proteins.

Details on this clone: Antigen: not known.

The table came from immunoSEQ multiplex PCR; TCRdb's copy has only in-frame clones and leaves some out. The sample consists of around 54,000 clones, just over 90% of them appearing once. The CDR3 runs 17 residues. V lost 6 bases, J lost 0 bases, and 5 bases stayed unmatched. The sequenced material came from naive CD4+ T cells from PBMCs. Subset defined: naive CD4+ T cells isolated by negative enrichment. The chain couples TRBV23-1 to TRBJ2-1, with 13 bases identical to TRBD2. TRBV23-1 is known as an ORF, though its function is uncertain. The receptor's source is an adult with COVID-19. The CDR3 DNA reads TGCGCCAGCAGCCTACTAGCGGGAGGGCGCTCCTACAATGAGCAGTTCTTC. This gives the protein CASSLLAGGRSYNEQFF.